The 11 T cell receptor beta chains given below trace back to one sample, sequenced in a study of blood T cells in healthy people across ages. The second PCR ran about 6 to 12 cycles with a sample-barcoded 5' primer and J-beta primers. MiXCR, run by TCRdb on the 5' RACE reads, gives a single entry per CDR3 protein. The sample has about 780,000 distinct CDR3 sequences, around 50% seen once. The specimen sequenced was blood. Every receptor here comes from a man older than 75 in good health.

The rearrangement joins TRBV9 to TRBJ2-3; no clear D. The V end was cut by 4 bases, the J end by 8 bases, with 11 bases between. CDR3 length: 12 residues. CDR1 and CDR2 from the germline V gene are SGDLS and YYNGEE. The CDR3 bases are TGTGCCAGCAGCCCATCCCCCAGTACGCAGTATTTT. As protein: CASSPSPSTQYF.

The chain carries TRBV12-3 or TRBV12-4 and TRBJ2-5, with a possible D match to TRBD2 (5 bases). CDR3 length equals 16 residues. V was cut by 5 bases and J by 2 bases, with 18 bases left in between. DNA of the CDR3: TGTGCCAGCAGTCGAAGGTCCGGGATTTATCAAGAGACCCAGTACTTC. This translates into CASSRRSGIYQETQYF.

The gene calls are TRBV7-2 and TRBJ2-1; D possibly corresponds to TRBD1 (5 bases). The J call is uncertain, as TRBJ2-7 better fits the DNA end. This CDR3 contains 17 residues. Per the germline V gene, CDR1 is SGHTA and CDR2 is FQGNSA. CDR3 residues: CASSSRVSGLSYNEQYF. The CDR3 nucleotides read TGTGCCAGCAGTTCCAGGGTATCCGGCCTCTCCTACAATGAGCAGTACTTC.

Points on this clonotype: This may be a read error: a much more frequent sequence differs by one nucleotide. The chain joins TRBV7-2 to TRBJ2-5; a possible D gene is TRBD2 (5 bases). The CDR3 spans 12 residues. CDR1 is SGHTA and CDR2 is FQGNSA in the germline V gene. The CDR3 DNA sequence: TGTGCCAGCAGCTTGAGGGTGGAGACCCTGTACTTC. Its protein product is CASSLRVETLYF. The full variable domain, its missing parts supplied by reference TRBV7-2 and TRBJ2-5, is GAGVSQSPSNKVTEKGKDVELRCDPISGHTALYWYRQSLGQGLEFLIYFQGNSAPDKSGLPSDRFSAERTGGSVSTLTIQRTQQEDSAVYLCASSLRVETLYFGPGTRLLVL.

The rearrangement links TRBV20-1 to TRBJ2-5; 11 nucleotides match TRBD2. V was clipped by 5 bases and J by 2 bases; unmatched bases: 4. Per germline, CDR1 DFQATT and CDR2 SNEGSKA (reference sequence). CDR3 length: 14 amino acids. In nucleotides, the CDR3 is TGCAGTGCTCCGACTAGCGGGGCACAAGAGACCCAGTACTTC. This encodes CSAPTSGAQETQYF.

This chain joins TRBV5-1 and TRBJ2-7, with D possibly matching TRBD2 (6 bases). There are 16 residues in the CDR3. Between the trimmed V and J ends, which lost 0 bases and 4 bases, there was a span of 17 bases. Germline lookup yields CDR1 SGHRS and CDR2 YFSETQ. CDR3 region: CASSLAPTSTVYEQYF. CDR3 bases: TGCGCCAGCAGCTTGGCCCCGACTAGTACCGTTTACGAGCAGTACTTC.

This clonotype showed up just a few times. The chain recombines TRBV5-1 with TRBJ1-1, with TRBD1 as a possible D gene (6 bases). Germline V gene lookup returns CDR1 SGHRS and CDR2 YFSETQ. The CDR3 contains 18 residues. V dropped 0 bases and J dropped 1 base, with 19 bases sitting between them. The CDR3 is CASSLGGVQGSRNTEAFF. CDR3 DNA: TGCGCCAGCAGCTTGGGAGGGGTTCAGGGGAGCCGGAACACTGAAGCTTTCTTT.

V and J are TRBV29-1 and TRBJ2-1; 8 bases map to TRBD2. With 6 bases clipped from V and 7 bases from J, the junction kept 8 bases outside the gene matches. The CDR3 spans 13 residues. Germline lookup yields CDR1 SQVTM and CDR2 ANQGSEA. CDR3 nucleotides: TGCAGCGTGAGCGGGAGACCCGCGAATGAGCAGTTCTTC. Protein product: CSVSGRPANEQFF.

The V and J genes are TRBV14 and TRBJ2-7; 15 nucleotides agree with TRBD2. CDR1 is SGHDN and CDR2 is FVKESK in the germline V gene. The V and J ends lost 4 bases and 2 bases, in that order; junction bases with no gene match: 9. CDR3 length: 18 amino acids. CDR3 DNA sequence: TGTGCCAGCAGCCGCCTCCCGGGACTAGCGGGAGGTCCCTACGAGCAGTACTTC. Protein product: CASSRLPGLAGGPYEQYF.

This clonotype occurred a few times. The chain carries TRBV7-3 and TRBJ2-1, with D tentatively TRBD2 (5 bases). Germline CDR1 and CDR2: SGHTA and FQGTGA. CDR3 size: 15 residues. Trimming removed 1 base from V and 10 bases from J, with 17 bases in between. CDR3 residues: CASSLSLAVVGEQFF. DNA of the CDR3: TGTGCCAGCAGCTTAAGTCTAGCCGTAGTCGGGGAGCAGTTCTTC.

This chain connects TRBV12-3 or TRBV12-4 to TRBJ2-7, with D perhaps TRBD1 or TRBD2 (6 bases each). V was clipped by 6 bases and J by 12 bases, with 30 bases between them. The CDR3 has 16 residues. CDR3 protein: CASRALGTGAKNIRYF. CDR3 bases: TGTGCCAGCAGGGCCCTCGGAACGGGGGCCAAAAACATTCGGTACTTC.